This record covers a single T cell receptor (beta chain). Its target is not known. These data are taken from a study of cytomegalovirus exposure and HLA in healthy donors. Study details: Out of about 190 million T cells, an earlier analysis found 117 million unique TCR beta sequences in total. Study outcomes and limitations: Reports state that TCR beta sequences accurately predicted most subjects' HLA-A and HLA-B alleles.

Germline V lookup: CDR1 SQVTM, CDR2 ANQGSEA. V gave up 3 bases and J gave up 11 bases; unmatched junction bases: 9. The CDR3 is 12 residues long. The PCR used 60 Vbeta and 13 Jbeta primers. Assay: immunoSEQ multiplex PCR; the TCRdb copy retains only in-frame clones and omits some. Among some 190,000 clones listed, 77% were seen once. The chain carries TRBV29-1 and TRBJ1-1; 7 bases are shared with TRBD1. The sequenced sample was PBMCs. The TCR was taken from a man younger than 30 in good health and CMV-seronegative. CDR3 DNA sequence: TGCAGCGTTGAGAAGGGGGCGCACTCTGCTTTCTTT. Amino acid sequence: CSVEKGAHSAFF. Full variable domain (outside the CDR3, taken from reference TRBV29-1 and TRBJ1-1): SAVISQKPSRDICQRGTSLTIQCQVDSQVTMMFWYRQQPGQSLTLIATANQGSEATYESGFVIDKFPISRPNLTFSTLTVSNMSPEDSSIYLCSVEKGAHSAFFGQGTRLTVV.